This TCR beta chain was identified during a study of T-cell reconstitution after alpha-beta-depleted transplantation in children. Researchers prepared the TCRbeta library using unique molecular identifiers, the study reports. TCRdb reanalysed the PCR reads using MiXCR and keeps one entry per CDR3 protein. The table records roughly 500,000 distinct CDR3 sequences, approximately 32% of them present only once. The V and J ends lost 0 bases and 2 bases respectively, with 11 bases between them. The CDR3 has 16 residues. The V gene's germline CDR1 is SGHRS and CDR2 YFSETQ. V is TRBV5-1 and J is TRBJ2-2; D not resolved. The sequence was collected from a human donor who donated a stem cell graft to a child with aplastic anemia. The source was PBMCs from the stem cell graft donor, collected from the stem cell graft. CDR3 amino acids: CASSLGATPNTGELFF. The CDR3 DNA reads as TGCGCCAGCAGCTTGGGGGCGACCCCTAACACCGGGGAGCTGTTTTTT.